This section outlines one T cell receptor (beta chain) sequence together with its context. V was pared by 4 bases and J by 2 bases, with 13 bases between. In germline, CDR1 is LNHDA, CDR2 SQIVND (reference sequence). The CDR3 spans 15 residues. TCRdb keeps only in-frame clones here, not all; method: immunoSEQ multiplex PCR. The sample records 60,000 or so clones, about nine tenths being singletons. This sample is part of a study of T cell changes during pregnancy in multiple sclerosis. This clonotype originated in a female donor in good health, enrolled as a control in a pregnancy study. Sequenced material: peripheral blood, taken in the second trimester of pregnancy. This chain uses TRBV19 with TRBJ2-3; tentative D call: TRBD2 (6 bases). The CDR3 reads CASSNRLEYTDTQYF. The CDR3 DNA follows: TGTGCCAGTAGTAACCGACTAGAATACACAGATACGCAGTATTTT.